Detailed here is one T cell receptor (beta chain). The sample originates from a study of blood T cell repertoires in COVID-19. Study-level information: Samples taken during acute and convalescent COVID-19 were collected in the United States, Italy and Spain. From T cells, B-cell-depleted T cells, or PBMCs came the material, which was cDNA or gDNA.

This table comes from immunoSEQ multiplex PCR, and its TCRdb copy is limited to in-frame clones, with some not included. The sample contains 70,000 or so clones, under 95% of which appear only once. The germline V gene encodes CDR1 SGHTA and CDR2 FQGTGA. CDR3 length: 15 residues. The V segment lost 5 bases and the J segment 4 bases; nucleotides outside the gene matches: 9. The chain is built from TRBV7-3 and TRBJ2-5, with TRBD2 matching over 8 bases. Sequences were obtained from peripheral blood. The clonotype originates from a human donor in a cohort sampled during active COVID-19. The CDR3 region has the DNA TGTGCCAGCAGCCCGACTAGCGTGAGGCGAGAGACCCAGTACTTC. Amino acid sequence: CASSPTSVRRETQYF.